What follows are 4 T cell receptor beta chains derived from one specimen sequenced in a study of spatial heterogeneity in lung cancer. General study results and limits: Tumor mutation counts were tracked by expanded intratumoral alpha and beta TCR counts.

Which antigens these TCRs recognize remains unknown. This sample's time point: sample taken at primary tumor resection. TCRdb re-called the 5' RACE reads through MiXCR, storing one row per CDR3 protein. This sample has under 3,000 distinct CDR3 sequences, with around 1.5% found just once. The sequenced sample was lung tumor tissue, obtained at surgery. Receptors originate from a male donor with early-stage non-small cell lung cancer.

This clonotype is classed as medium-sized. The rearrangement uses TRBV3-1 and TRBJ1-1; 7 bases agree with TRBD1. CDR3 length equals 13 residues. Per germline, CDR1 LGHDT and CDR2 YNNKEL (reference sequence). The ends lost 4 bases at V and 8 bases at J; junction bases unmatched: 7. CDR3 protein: CASSLVQGKEAFF. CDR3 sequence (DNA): TGTGCCAGCAGCCTCGTACAGGGGAAGGAAGCTTTCTTT.

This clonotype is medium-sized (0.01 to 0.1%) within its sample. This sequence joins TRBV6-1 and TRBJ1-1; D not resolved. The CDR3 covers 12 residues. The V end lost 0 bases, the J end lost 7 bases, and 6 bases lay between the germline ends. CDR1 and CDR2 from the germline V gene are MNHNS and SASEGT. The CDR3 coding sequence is TGTGCCAGCAGTGAAGCGGGCTATGAAGCTTTCTTT. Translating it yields CASSEAGYEAFF.

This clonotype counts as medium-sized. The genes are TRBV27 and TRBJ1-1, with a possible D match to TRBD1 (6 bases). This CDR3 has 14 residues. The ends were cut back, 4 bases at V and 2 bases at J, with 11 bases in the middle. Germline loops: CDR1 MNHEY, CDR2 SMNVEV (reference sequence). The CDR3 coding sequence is TGTGCCAGCAGTTATCGGACAGAAAACACTGAAGCTTTCTTT. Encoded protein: CASSYRTENTEAFF.

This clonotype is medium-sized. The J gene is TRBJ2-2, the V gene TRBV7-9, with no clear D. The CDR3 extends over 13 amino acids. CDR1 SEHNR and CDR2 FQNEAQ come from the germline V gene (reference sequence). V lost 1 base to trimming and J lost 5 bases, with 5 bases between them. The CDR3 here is CASSLEITGELFF. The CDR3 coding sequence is TGTGCCAGCAGCTTAGAGATTACCGGGGAGCTGTTTTTT.